In its sample, the clone carrying this TCR beta chain was seen a few times. Sequencing used immunoSEQ v3. Clones were sequenced by immunoSEQ multiplex PCR, and TCRdb holds only the in-frame ones, with some missing. This sample has around 8,000 clones, with 74% found just once. The data were taken from a study of TIL therapy for anti-PD-1-resistant metastatic lung cancer. Study at large: Median tumor mutation burden was 1.5 mutations per megabase.

Documented time point: pre-treatment sample, taken before nivolumab and TIL therapy. Tumor tissue came from excised metastases, mostly pleural nodules or supraclavicular lymph nodes. V was shortened by 8 bases and J by 5 bases, with 18 bases between the two germline ends. The CDR3 is made up of 14 amino acids. In germline, CDR1 is MDHEN, CDR2 SYDVKM. This TCR was sampled from a person aged 25-80 years with non-small cell lung cancer. The material sequenced was tumor tissue, taken at baseline. The chain is built from TRBV28 and TRBJ1-1, with D possibly matching TRBD1 (6 bases). CDR3 bases: TGTGCCAGCGCTTATCAGGGGAGAGGAACTGAAGCTTTCTTT. Protein product: CASAYQGRGTEAFF.